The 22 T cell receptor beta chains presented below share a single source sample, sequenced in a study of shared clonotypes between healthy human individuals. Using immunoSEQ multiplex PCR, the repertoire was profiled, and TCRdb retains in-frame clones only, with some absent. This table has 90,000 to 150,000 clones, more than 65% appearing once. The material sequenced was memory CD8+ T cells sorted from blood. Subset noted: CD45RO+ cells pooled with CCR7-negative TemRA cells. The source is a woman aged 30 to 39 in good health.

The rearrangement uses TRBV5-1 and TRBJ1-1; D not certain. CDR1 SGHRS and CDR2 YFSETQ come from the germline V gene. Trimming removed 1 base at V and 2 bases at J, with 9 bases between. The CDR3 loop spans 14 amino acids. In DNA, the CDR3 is TGCGCCAGCAGCTTGCTCGCCGACAACACTGAAGCTTTCTTT. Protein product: CASSLLADNTEAFF.

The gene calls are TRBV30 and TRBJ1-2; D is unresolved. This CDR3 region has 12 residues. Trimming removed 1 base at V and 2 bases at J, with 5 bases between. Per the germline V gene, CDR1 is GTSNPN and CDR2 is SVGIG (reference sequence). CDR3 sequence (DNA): TGTGCCTGGAGTGGGGTGAACTATGGCTACACCTTC. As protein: CAWSGVNYGYTF.

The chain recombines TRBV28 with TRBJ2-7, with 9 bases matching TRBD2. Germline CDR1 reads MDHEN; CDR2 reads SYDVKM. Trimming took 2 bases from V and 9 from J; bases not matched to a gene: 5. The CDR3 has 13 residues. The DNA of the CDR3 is TGTGCCAGCAGTTTAGACCAACTAGCGGGGCAGTACTTC. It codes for CASSLDQLAGQYF.

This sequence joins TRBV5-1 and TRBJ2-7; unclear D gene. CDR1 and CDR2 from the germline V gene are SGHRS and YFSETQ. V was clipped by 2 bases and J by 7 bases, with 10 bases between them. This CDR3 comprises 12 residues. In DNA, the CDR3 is TGCGCCAGCAGCTTAGCCTCTAGAGAGCAGTACTTC. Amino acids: CASSLASREQYF.

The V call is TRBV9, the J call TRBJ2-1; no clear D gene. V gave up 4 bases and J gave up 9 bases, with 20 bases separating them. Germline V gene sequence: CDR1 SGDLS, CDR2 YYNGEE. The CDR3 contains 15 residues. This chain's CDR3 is CASSIRVAGTVEQFF. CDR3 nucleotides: TGTGCCAGCAGCATCCGGGTAGCCGGTACGGTTGAGCAGTTCTTC. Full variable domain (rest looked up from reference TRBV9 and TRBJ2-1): DSGVTQTPKHLITATGQRVTLRCSPRSGDLSVYWYQQSLDQGLQFLIQYYNGEERAKGNILERFSAQQFPDLHSELNLSSLELGDSALYFCASSIRVAGTVEQFFGPGTRLTVL.

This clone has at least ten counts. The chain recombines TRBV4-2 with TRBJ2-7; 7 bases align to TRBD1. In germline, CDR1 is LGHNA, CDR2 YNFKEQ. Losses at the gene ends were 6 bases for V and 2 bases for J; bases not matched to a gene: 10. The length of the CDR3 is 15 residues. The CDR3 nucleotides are TGTGCCAGCAGTCACTCAAGGGGGCTCACCTACGAGCAGTACTTC. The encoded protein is CASSHSRGLTYEQYF.

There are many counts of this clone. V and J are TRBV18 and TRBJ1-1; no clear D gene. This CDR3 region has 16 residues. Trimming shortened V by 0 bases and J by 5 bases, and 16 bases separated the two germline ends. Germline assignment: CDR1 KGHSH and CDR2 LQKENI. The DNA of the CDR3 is TGTGCCAGCTCACCACCTGGGAGCCTCAAGCGGACTGAAGCTTTCTTT. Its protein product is CASSPPGSLKRTEAFF.

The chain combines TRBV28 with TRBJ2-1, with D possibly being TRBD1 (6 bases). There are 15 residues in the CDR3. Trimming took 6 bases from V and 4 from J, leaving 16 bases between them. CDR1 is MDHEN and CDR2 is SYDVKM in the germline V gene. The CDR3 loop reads CASSLGDTTYNEQFF. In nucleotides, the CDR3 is TGTGCCAGCAGCCTAGGGGACACAACATACAATGAGCAGTTCTTC.

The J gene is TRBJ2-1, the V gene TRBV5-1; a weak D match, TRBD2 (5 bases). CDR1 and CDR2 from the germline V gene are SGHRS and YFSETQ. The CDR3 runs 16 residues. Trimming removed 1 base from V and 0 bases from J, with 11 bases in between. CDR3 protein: CASSLSRRRSYNEQFF. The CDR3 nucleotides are TGCGCCAGCAGCTTGTCAAGGAGGCGCTCCTACAATGAGCAGTTCTTC.

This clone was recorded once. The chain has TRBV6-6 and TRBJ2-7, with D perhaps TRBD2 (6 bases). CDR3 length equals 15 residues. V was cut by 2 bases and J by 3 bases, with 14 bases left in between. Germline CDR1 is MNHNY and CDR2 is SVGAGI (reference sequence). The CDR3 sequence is CASSYTGGLGYEQYF. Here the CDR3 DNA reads TGTGCCAGCAGTTACACCGGGGGTCTAGGCTACGAGCAGTACTTC.

DNA for the CDR3: TGTGCCAGCAGCCCGTGGGGTTCGAAAGAGACCCAGTACTTC. This translates into CASSPWGSKETQYF. The chain uses TRBV7-2 and TRBJ2-5; D gene ambiguous. V lost 5 bases and J lost 3, with 13 bases in between. CDR1 and CDR2 (germline): SGHTA, FQGNSA. The CDR3 extends over 14 amino acids.

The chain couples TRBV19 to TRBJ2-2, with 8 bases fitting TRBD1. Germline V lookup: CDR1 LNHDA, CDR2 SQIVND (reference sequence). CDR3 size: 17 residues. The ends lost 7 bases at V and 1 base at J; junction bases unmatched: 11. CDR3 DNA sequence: TGTGCCAGTACCCTCTCAGGGGGCTCGGGGAACACCGGGGAGCTGTTTTTT. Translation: CASTLSGGSGNTGELFF.

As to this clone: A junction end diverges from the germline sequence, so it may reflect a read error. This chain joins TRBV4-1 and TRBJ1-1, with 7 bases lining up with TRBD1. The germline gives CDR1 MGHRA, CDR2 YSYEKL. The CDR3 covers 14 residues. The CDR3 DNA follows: TGCGCCAGCAGCCAAGAACAGGGGAACCCTGAAGCTTTCTTT. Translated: CASSQEQGNPEAFF.

The CDR3 spells CASSQDGGFGNQPQHF. In DNA form, the CDR3 reads TGCGCCAGCAGCCAAGATGGCGGGTTTGGCAATCAGCCCCAGCATTTT. The J gene is TRBJ1-5, the V gene TRBV4-1; D unclear. Trimming left V 0 bases short and J 2 bases short, with 11 bases between. CDR1 and CDR2 (germline): MGHRA, YSYEKL. The CDR3 is 16 residues long.

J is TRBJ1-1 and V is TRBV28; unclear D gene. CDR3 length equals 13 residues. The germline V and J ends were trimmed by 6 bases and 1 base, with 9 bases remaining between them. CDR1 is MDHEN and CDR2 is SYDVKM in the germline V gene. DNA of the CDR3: TGTGCCAGCAGGATCGGCGGGAACACTGAAGCTTTCTTT. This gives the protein CASRIGGNTEAFF.

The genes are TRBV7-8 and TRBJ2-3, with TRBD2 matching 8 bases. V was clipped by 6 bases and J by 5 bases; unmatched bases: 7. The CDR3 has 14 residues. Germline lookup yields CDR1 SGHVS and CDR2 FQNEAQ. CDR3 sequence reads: CASSIAGFVDTQYF. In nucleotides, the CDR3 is TGTGCCAGCAGTATAGCGGGATTCGTAGATACGCAGTATTTT.

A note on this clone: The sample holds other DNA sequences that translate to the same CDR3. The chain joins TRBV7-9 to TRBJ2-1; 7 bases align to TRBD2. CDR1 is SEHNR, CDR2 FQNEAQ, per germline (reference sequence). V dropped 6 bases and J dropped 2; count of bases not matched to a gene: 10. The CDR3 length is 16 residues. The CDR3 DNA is TGTGCCAGCAGTCCTAGGGGCGGGAGTGCCTACAATGAGCAGTTCTTC. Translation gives CASSPRGGSAYNEQFF.

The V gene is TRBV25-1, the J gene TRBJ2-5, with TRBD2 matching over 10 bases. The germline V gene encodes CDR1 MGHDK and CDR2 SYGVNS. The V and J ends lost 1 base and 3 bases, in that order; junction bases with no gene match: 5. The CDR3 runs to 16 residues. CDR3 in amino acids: CASSESPSGSEETQYF. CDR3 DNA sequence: TGTGCCAGCAGTGAATCCCCTAGCGGGAGTGAAGAGACCCAGTACTTC. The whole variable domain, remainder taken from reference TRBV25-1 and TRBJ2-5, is EADIYQTPRYLVIGTGKKITLECSQTMGHDKMYWYQQDPGMELHLIHYSYGVNSTEKGDLSSESTVSRIRTEHFPLTLESARPSHTSQYLCASSESPSGSEETQYFGPGTRLLVL.

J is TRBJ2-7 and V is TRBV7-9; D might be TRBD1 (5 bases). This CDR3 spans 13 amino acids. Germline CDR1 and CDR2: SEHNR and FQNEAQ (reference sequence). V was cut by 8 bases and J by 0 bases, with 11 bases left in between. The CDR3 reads CASAPQASYEQYF. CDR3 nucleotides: TGTGCCAGCGCACCACAGGCCTCCTACGAGCAGTACTTC.

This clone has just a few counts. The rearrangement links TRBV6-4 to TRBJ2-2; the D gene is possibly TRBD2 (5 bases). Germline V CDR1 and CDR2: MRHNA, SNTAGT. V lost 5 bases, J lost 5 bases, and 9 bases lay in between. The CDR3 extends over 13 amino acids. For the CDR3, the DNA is TGTGCCAGCAGTCAAACTAGAACCGGGGAGCTGTTTTTT. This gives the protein CASSQTRTGELFF.

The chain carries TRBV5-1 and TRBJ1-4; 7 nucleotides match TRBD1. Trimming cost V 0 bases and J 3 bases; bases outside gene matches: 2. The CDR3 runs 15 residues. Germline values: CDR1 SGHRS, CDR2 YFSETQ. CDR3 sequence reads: CASSLEGQPNEKLFF. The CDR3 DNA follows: TGCGCCAGCAGCTTGGAGGGACAGCCTAATGAAAAACTGTTTTTT.

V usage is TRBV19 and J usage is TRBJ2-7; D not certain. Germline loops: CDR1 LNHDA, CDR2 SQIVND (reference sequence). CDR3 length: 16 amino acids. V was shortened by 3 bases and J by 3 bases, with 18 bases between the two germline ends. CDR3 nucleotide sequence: TGTGCCAGTAGTATTACCCCCACCAAATTACTCTACGAGCAGTACTTC. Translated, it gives CASSITPTKLLYEQYF. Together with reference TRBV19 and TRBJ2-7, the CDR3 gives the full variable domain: DGGITQSPKYLFRKEGQNVTLSCEQNLNHDAMYWYRQDPGQGLRLIYYSQIVNDFQKGDIAEGYSVSREKKESFPLTVTSAQKNPTAFYLCASSITPTKLLYEQYFGPGTRLTVT.